The 20 T cell receptor beta chains reported below all come from one sample, sequenced in a study of CD8+ T cells in alopecia areata (dated by TCRdb to 2017 to 2018). Library preparation was by the immunoSEQ multiplex PCR assay. For TCR sequencing, RNA was extracted from every sample and reverse transcribed into cDNA to serve as template. Not all clones reach the TCRdb copy of this immuneACCESS table, which keeps in-frame sequences only. Checked studies attribute under half of the gap to unresolved V genes and leave the rest unexplained. Counted in this sample were fewer than 250,000 clones; roughly 66% of them appeared once. Of the sample, approximately 1% falls within the top ten clones. What the time point label conveys for this sample: around 24 weeks on oral tofacitinib. The sample's treatment or condition label, in plain terms: oral pan-JAK inhibitor, 5-10 mg twice daily. This sample comprised CD4+ T cells sorted from blood, obtained at week 24, from a patient treated with tofacitinib. The receptors were sampled from a human donor with alopecia areata.

This clone has only one observation. One junction end does not reproduce the germline sequence, and a read error may be involved. V is TRBV7-2 and J is TRBJ2-6, with D maybe TRBD1 (5 bases). The germline V gene has CDR1 SGHTA and CDR2 FQGNSA. This CDR3 has 17 amino acids. The CDR3 region is CASSHTFLGRGANVLTF. The CDR3 coding sequence is TGCGCCAGCAGCCACACCTTTTTGGGGCGGGGGGCCAACGTCCTGACTTTC.

This clone was observed once. This CDR3 is also generated by other DNA sequences in the sample. The chain has TRBV29-1 and TRBJ2-3; either TRBD1 or TRBD2 may supply D (5 bases each). Trimming left V 6 bases short and J 0 bases short, with 10 bases between. The germline V gene encodes CDR1 SQVTM and CDR2 ANQGSEA. The CDR3 is made up of 13 amino acids. CDR3 DNA sequence: TGCAGCGTAGTGGGACGAAGCACAGATACGCAGTATTTT. Translated: CSVVGRSTDTQYF.

A few counts support this clone. The chain uses TRBV29-1 and TRBJ2-3; D is possibly TRBD2 (5 bases). This CDR3 is built from 17 residues. Germline V gene data show CDR1 as SQVTM and CDR2 as ANQGSEA. The ends were cut back, 4 bases at V and 3 bases at J, with 23 bases in the middle. Here the CDR3 DNA reads TGCAGCGTTGTGGCGTGGGTGGGCCCGGGAACGACAGATACGCAGTATTTT. It specifies CSVVAWVGPGTTDTQYF.

V and J are TRBV4-3 and TRBJ2-5, with 11 bases lining up with TRBD1. Trimming took 4 bases from V and 5 from J; bases not matched to a gene: 3. This CDR3 has 14 residues. Germline assignment: CDR1 LGHNA and CDR2 YSLEER. The CDR3 protein is CASSLDRGLETQYF. In DNA form, the CDR3 reads TGCGCCAGCAGCCTGGACAGGGGGCTTGAGACCCAGTACTTC.

The chain joins TRBV23-1 to TRBJ1-2; D remains unclear. TRBV23-1 counts as an open reading frame of uncertain function. V lost 3 bases and J lost 3, with 17 bases in between. CDR3 length: 16 residues. The CDR3 DNA sequence: TGCGCCAGCAGTCAGACTCCTACAAGGCAGGACTATGGCTACACCTTC. The encoded protein is CASSQTPTRQDYGYTF.

The chain employs TRBV7-2 and TRBJ2-7; 7 bases agree with TRBD1. Losses at the gene ends were 4 bases for V and 5 bases for J; bases not matched to a gene: 14. Germline V gene sequence: CDR1 SGHTA, CDR2 FQGNSA. This CDR3 is built from 16 residues. The CDR3 is CASSSGAGGRGDEQYF. CDR3 coding DNA: TGTGCCAGCAGCTCAGGAGCAGGGGGTCGTGGGGACGAGCAGTACTTC.

The chain is built from TRBV29-1 and TRBJ1-1; 7 bases fit TRBD1. The V and J ends lost 6 bases and 0 bases, in that order; junction bases with no gene match: 13. Germline V gene data show CDR1 as SQVTM and CDR2 as ANQGSEA. This CDR3 is 16 amino acids long. CDR3 sequence (DNA): TGCAGCGTGTCGACAGGGTTCCCCCGCATGAACACTGAAGCTTTCTTT. It specifies CSVSTGFPRMNTEAFF.

For this clone: In the same sample, other DNA sequences code for this CDR3. V usage is TRBV30 and J usage is TRBJ2-7; no reliable D call. The CDR3 spans 11 residues. Germline CDR1 is GTSNPN and CDR2 is SVGIG (reference sequence). Trimming stripped 0 bases from V and 7 bases from J, with 7 bases between. Here the CDR3 reads CAWSVLGEQYF. The CDR3 DNA is TGTGCCTGGAGTGTACTCGGGGAGCAGTACTTC.

Here the CDR3 reads CASSPPVGGDADTQYF. The CDR3 region has the DNA TGTGCCAGCTCACCACCCGTGGGGGGGGATGCGGATACGCAGTATTTT. The chain joins TRBV18 to TRBJ2-3; 7 bases are a match to TRBD2. The length of the CDR3 is 16 residues. V shed 0 bases and J 6 bases; nucleotides not matched to a gene: 9. Germline loops: CDR1 KGHSH, CDR2 LQKENI.

The CDR3 loop is CASSRFNEQFF. CDR3 coding DNA: TGTGCCAGCAGCAGATTCAATGAGCAGTTCTTC. This chain uses TRBV5-6 with TRBJ2-1; the D is unclear. In germline, CDR1 is SGHDT, CDR2 YYEEEE. CDR3 length: 11 amino acids. V lost 4 bases and J lost 6, with 5 bases in between.

V is TRBV25-1 and J is TRBJ1-2; D ambiguous. The CDR3 runs 15 residues. Deletions cut 1 base from V and 6 bases from J, with 15 bases between. Germline CDR1 reads MGHDK; CDR2 reads SYGVNS. CDR3 sequence (DNA): TGTGCCAGCAGTGAATCTGGGCGCCAACTTCATGGCTACACCTTC. Translated, it gives CASSESGRQLHGYTF.

The CDR3 DNA sequence: TGTGCCAGCAGCTTAGTCCCACAGGTGAACACTGAAGCTTTCTTT. This translates into CASSLVPQVNTEAFF. The rearrangement joins TRBV7-9 to TRBJ1-1; a possible D gene is TRBD1 (5 bases). Germline CDR1 is SEHNR and CDR2 is FQNEAQ (reference sequence). V lost 1 base and J 0 bases, leaving 9 bases between the germline ends. The CDR3 length is 15 residues.

V gene TRBV6-1 combines with J gene TRBJ2-4; D is unresolved. Germline V gene data show CDR1 as MNHNS and CDR2 as SASEGT. The CDR3 runs to 14 residues. Trimming left V 2 bases short and J 5 bases short, with 10 bases between. CDR3 sequence (DNA): TGTGCCAGCAGTGAATCGGGTAGGGAAAACATTCAGTACTTC. This encodes CASSESGRENIQYF.

The chain combines TRBV27 with TRBJ2-3; D call uncertain. The V and J ends lost 7 bases and 0 bases respectively, with 14 bases between them. CDR3 length equals 15 residues. Germline CDR1 MNHEY, CDR2 SMNVEV (reference sequence). The CDR3 protein is CASTKDPRSTDTQYF. As DNA, the CDR3 is TGTGCCAGCACCAAAGATCCAAGAAGCACAGATACGCAGTATTTT.

This clone was observed a handful of times. The rearrangement uses TRBV5-4 and TRBJ2-7; D is possibly TRBD1 (5 bases). The CDR3 loop spans 16 amino acids. CDR1 SGHNT and CDR2 YYREEE come from the germline V gene (reference sequence). Trimming shortened V by 5 bases and J by 6 bases, and 24 bases separated the two germline ends. The CDR3 sequence is CASRLGPSGKVSEQYF. As DNA, the CDR3 is TGTGCCAGCAGACTGGGTCCGTCAGGGAAGGTTTCCGAGCAGTACTTC.

This clone was picked up a small number of times. The V and J genes are TRBV19 and TRBJ1-4; D gene uncertain. Trimming stripped 7 bases from V and 3 bases from J, with 12 bases between. Germline V gene data show CDR1 as LNHDA and CDR2 as SQIVND (reference sequence). The CDR3 contains 14 residues. The CDR3 bases are TGTGCCAGTACGGAGTTTCTCGCTAATGAAAAACTGTTTTTT. Its protein product is CASTEFLANEKLFF.

This clone appeared a few times. The rearrangement joins TRBV5-1 to TRBJ1-1; unclear D gene. The CDR3 runs 17 residues. Germline V gene sequence: CDR1 SGHRS, CDR2 YFSETQ. V dropped 4 bases and J dropped 5 bases, with 24 bases sitting between them. CDR3 amino acids: CASSPHPPASHLTEAFF. The CDR3 DNA reads TGCGCCAGCAGCCCGCACCCACCGGCTTCACATCTTACTGAAGCTTTCTTT. Looking up the rest from reference TRBV5-1 and TRBJ1-1 gives the full variable domain: KAGVTQTPRYLIKTRGQQVTLSCSPISGHRSVSWYQQTPGQGLQFLFEYFSETQRNKGNFPGRFSGRQFSNSRSEMNVSTLELGDSALYLCASSPHPPASHLTEAFFGQGTRLTVV.

The gene calls are TRBV29-1 and TRBJ2-1; maybe TRBD1 (5 bases). Trimming removed 3 bases from V and 7 bases from J, with 10 bases in between. The germline gives CDR1 SQVTM, CDR2 ANQGSEA. This CDR3 is built from 12 residues. The DNA of the CDR3 is TGCAGCGTTGACTTCCCAGGGAATGAGCAGTTCTTC. Amino acids: CSVDFPGNEQFF.

This clone appeared many times. The genes are TRBV4-1 and TRBJ2-3; D not certain. In germline, CDR1 is MGHRA, CDR2 YSYEKL. CDR3 length: 12 residues. Trimming left V 5 bases short and J 6 bases short, with 9 bases between. CDR3: CASSRPGDTQYF. CDR3 bases: TGCGCCAGCAGCAGGCCCGGGGATACGCAGTATTTT.

This clone came up a few times. This chain uses TRBV6-1 with TRBJ1-2; no reliable D call. This CDR3 comprises 14 residues. Trimming took off 4 bases at V and 6 bases at J, with 15 bases between the two ends. Germline loops: CDR1 MNHNS, CDR2 SASEGT. The CDR3 reads CASSGRFDSNGYTF. The CDR3 coding sequence is TGTGCCAGCAGTGGGAGGTTTGACTCTAATGGCTACACCTTC.